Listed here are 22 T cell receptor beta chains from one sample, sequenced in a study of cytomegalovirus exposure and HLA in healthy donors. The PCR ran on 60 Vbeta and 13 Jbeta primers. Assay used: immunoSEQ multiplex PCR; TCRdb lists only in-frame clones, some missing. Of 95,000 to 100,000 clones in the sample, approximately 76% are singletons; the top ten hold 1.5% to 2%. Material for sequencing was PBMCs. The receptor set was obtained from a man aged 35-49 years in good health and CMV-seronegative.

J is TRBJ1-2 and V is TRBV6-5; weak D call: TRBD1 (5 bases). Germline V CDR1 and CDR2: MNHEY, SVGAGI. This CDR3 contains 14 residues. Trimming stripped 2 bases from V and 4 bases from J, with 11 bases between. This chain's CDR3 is CASSYNGQAYGYTF. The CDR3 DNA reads TGTGCCAGCAGTTACAATGGACAAGCCTATGGCTACACCTTC.

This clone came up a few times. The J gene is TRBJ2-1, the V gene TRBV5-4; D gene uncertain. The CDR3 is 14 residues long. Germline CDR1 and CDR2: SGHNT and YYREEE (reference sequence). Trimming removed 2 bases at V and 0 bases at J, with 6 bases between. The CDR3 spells CASSFSGSYNEQFF. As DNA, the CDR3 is TGTGCCAGCAGCTTCAGTGGCTCCTACAATGAGCAGTTCTTC.

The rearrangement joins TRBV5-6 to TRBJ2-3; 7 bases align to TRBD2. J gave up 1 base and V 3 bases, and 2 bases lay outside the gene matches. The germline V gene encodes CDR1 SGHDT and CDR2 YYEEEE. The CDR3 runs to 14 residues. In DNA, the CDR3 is TGTGCCAGCAGCTCCCTAGCGGGCACAGATACGCAGTATTTT. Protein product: CASSSLAGTDTQYF.

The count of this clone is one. The CDR3 DNA sequence: TGTGCCACCAGCAGAGATCCTACGGGATTCCAGACCGGGGAGCTGTTTTTT. Protein: CATSRDPTGFQTGELFF. The gene calls are TRBV15 and TRBJ2-2; D is perhaps TRBD2 (5 bases). The CDR3 totals 17 residues. The germline CDR1 and CDR2 sequences are LNHNV and YYDKDF (reference sequence). V lost 0 bases and J 5 bases, leaving 16 bases between the germline ends.

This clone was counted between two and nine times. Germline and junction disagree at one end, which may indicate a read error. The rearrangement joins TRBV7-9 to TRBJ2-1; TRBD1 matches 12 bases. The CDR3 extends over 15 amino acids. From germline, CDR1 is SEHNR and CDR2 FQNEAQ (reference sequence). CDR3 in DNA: TGTTCCAGCAGCTTGTGGGACAGGGGGCGTAATGAGCAGTTCTTC. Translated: CSSSLWDRGRNEQFF.

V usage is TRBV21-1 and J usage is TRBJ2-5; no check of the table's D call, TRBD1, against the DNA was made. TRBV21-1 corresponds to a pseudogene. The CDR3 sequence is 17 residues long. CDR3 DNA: TGTGCCAGCAGCAAAGCTCCCGGGACAGTCGGGGGAGAGACCCAGTACTTC. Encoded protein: CASSKAPGTVGGETQYF.

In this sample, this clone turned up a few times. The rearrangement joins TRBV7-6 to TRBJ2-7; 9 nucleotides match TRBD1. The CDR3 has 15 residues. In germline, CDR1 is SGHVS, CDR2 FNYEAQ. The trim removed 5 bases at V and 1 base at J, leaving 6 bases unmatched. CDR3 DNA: TGTGCCAGCAGCGCCGGGACAGGGAAGTCCTACGAGCAGTACTTC. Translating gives CASSAGTGKSYEQYF. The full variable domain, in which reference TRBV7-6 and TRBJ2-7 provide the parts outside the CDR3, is GAGVSQSPRYKVTKRGQDVALRCDPISGHVSLYWYRQALGQGPEFLTYFNYEAQQDKSGLPNDRFSAERPEGSISTLTIQRTEQRDSAMYRCASSAGTGKSYEQYFGPGTRLTVT.

The CDR3 reads CASSLGQEMETQYF. In DNA form, the CDR3 reads TGTGCCAGCTCATTGGGACAGGAAATGGAGACCCAGTACTTC. The chain has TRBV18 and TRBJ2-5; 8 positions match TRBD1. Germline CDR1 KGHSH, CDR2 LQKENI. V shed 5 bases, J shed 5 bases, and the junction held 7 bases outside the gene matches. The CDR3 is 14 residues long.

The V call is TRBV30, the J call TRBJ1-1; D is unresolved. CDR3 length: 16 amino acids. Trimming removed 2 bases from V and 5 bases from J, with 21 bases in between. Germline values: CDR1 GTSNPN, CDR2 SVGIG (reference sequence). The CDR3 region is CAWSPRTGNSRTEAFF. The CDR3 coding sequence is TGTGCCTGGAGTCCGCGGACCGGGAATTCTCGTACTGAAGCTTTCTTT.

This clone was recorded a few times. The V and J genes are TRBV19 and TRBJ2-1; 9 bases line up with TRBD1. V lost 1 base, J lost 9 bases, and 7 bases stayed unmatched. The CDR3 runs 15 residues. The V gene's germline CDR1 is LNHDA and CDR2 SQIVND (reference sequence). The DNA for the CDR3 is TGTGCCAGTAGTATAGGTGGGACAGGGCCCAGTGAGCAGTTCTTC. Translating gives CASSIGGTGPSEQFF.

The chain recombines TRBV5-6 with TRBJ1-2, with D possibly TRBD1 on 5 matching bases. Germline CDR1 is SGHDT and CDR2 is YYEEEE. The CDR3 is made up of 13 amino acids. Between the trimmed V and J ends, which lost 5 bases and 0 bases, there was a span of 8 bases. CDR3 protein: CASRTTANYGYTF. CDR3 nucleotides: TGTGCCAGCAGGACGACAGCTAACTATGGCTACACCTTC.

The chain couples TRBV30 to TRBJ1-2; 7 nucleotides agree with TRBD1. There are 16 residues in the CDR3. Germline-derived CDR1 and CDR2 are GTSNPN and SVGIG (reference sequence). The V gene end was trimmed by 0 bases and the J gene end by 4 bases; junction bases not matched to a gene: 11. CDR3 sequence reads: CAWSVRLRGRAYGYTF. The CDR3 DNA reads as TGTGCCTGGAGTGTACGTCTAAGGGGGCGCGCCTATGGCTACACCTTC.

This CDR3 reads CASSQGPRNTGELFF. CDR3 nucleotide sequence: TGTGCCAGCAGCCAGGGGCCCCGGAACACCGGGGAGCTGTTTTTT. This chain joins TRBV11-3 and TRBJ2-2; a weak D match, TRBD1 (6 bases). There are 15 residues in the CDR3. The ends were cut back, 5 bases at V and 1 base at J, with 11 bases in the middle. Germline V gives CDR1 SGHNT, CDR2 YENEEA.

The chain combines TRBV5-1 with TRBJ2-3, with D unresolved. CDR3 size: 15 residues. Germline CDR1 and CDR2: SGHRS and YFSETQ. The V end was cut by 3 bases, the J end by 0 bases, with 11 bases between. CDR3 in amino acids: CASSSDLGSTDTQYF. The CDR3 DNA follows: TGCGCCAGCAGCTCTGATCTAGGAAGCACAGATACGCAGTATTTT. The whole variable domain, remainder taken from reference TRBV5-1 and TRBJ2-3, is KAGVTQTPRYLIKTRGQQVTLSCSPISGHRSVSWYQQTPGQGLQFLFEYFSETQRNKGNFPGRFSGRQFSNSRSEMNVSTLELGDSALYLCASSSDLGSTDTQYFGPGTRLTVL.

The CDR3 region has the DNA TGTGCCAGCAGCTTAAACAGTAACACCGGGGAGCTGTTTTTT. Translated: CASSLNSNTGELFF. The chain recombines TRBV7-9 with TRBJ2-2; no clear D gene. This CDR3 is built from 14 residues. With 2 bases removed from V and 2 bases from J, the gap between germline ends came to 6 bases. Germline V CDR1 and CDR2: SEHNR, FQNEAQ (reference sequence).

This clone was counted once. This CDR3 is CASSLDSTTYEQYF. CDR3 bases: TGCGCCAGCAGCTTGGACAGTACAACCTACGAGCAGTACTTC. V usage is TRBV5-1 and J usage is TRBJ2-7; D not certain. Per germline, CDR1 SGHRS and CDR2 YFSETQ. This CDR3 has 14 residues. Trimming cost V 0 bases and J 2 bases, with 9 bases left between them.

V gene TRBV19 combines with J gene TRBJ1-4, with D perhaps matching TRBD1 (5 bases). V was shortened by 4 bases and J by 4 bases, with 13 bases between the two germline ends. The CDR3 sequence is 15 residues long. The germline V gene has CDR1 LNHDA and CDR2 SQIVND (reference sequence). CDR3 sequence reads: CASSTTGGINEKLFF. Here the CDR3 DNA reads TGTGCCAGTAGTACCACCGGGGGTATTAATGAAAAACTGTTTTTT.

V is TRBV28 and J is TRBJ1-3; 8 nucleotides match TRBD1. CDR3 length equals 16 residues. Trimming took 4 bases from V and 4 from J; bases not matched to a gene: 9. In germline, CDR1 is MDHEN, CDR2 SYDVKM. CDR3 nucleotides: TGTGCCAGCAGTTCCCAGGGGGCAGGGGTGGGAAACACCATATATTTT. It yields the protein CASSSQGAGVGNTIYF.

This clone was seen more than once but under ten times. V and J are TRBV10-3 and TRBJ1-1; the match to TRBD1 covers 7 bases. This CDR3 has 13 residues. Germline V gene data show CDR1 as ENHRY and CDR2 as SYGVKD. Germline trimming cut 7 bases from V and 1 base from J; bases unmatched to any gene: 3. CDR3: CAITDRENTEAFF. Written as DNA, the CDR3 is TGTGCCATCACCGACAGGGAGAACACTGAAGCTTTCTTT.

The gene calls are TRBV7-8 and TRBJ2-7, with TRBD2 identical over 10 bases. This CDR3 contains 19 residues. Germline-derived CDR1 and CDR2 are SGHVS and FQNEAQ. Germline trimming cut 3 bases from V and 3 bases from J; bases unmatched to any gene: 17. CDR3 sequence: CASSFPAGGPVPINYEQYF. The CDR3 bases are TGTGCCAGCAGCTTCCCAGCGGGAGGGCCGGTACCGATCAACTACGAGCAGTACTTC.

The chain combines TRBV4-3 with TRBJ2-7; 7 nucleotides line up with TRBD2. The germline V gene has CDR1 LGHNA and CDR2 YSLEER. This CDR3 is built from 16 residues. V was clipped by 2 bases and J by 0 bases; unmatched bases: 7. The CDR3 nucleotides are TGCGCCAGCAGCCAACTAGCCGGGACTAACTCCTACGAGCAGTACTTC. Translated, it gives CASSQLAGTNSYEQYF.

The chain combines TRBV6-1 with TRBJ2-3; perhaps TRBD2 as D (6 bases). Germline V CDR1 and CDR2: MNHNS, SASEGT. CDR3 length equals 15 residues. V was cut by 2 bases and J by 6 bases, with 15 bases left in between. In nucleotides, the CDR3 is TGTGCCAGCAGTGAATGGGGGGTTGGGGGGGATACGCAGTATTTT. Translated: CASSEWGVGGDTQYF.